A selection of T cell receptor beta chains follows, all from one sample in a study of blood T cell repertoires in COVID-19. Profiling relied on immunoSEQ multiplex PCR, and the TCRdb table lists in-frame clones only, not all of them. The data show approximately 210,000 clones, 92% seen once. The sequenced material came from peripheral blood. All receptors derive from a man younger than 40 with acute or convalescent COVID-19. CDR3s include the opening cysteine and the closing phenylalanine or tryptophan. A D gene is named only where the DNA matches it firmly. Only part of the rows carry a size: once, few, many, or a class if the clone is expanded.

TRBJ1-1 | once | TRBV2 | NA | TGTGCCAGCAATTTGTATCAGGACACTGAAGCTTTCTTT | CASNLYQDTEAFF
TRBJ1-2 | NA | TRBV7-2 | NA | TGTGCCAGCAGCTTTTTCCTCTCGGAGTATGGCTACACCTTC | CASSFFLSEYGYTF
TRBJ2-7 | NA | TRBV2 | NA | TGTGCCAGCAGTGAGAGGACAGGGCAGAGCGGGGAGTACTTC | CASSERTGQSGEYF
TRBJ1-1 | NA | TRBV28 | NA | TGTGCCAGCAGTTTCCCCGGTACTAGGACCACTGAAGCTTTCTTT | CASSFPGTRTTEAFF
TRBJ1-4 | NA | TRBV10-2 | NA | TGCGCCAGCAGTCAAGCCACGTACAGGGATAACGAAAAACTGTTTTTT | CASSQATYRDNEKLFF
TRBJ2-3 | NA | TRBV5-1 | TRBD2 | TGCGCCAGCAGTGGGCGGGGGGGCCTGAATACGCAGTATTTT | CASSGRGGLNTQYF
TRBJ2-2 | NA | TRBV15 | TRBD1 | TGTGCCACCAGCAGAGCTAGGACAGGGCGGGCCGGGGAGCTGTTTTTT | CATSRARTGRAGELFF
TRBJ1-1 | NA | TRBV4-1 | NA | TGCGCCAGCAGCCGCTACCGTGACAGGACAAACACTGAAGCTTTCTTT | CASSRYRDRTNTEAFF
TRBJ1-2 | NA | TRBV2 | TRBD1 | TGTGCCAGCAGTGAACCGGGACAGAACTATGGCTACACCTTC | CASSEPGQNYGYTF
TRBJ2-5 | NA | TRBV7-2 | TRBD2 | TGTGCCAGCAGCCCAGAATTTGTGCGGGGGGAGACCCAGTACTTC | CASSPEFVRGETQYF
TRBJ2-5 | NA | TRBV9 | TRBD2 | TGTGCCAGCAGCGTATCCGGGAGGCAAGAGACCCAGTACTTC | CASSVSGRQETQYF
TRBJ1-1 | NA | TRBV3-1/TRBV3-2 | TRBD1 | TGTGCCAGCAGCCCCCGGGACAGGGAAGCTTTCTTT | CASSPRDREAFF
TRBJ1-1 | NA | TRBV28 | NA | TGTGCCGTTTTACCAGCAGCGCAGACTGAAGCTTTCTTT | CAVLPAAQTEAFF
TRBJ2-1 | NA | TRBV5-1 | TRBD2 | TGCGCCAGCAGCTTGTATGGGGCTAGCGGGCTGAACTCCTACAATGAGCAGTTCTTC | CASSLYGASGLNSYNEQFF
TRBJ2-1 | NA | TRBV27 | TRBD2 | TGTGCCAGCAGCTTTCCCAGCGGGAGTGGATACAATGAGCAGTTCTTC | CASSFPSGSGYNEQFF
TRBJ1-3 | NA | TRBV27 | TRBD1 | TGTGCCAGCAGTTTATCTCGGACAGGGGGAGTCTCTGGAAACACCATATATTTT | CASSLSRTGGVSGNTIYF
TRBJ1-1 | NA | TRBV30 | NA | TGTGCCTGGAGTGTTCGGGTCTCGGCTTTCTTT | CAWSVRVSAFF